This section outlines one T cell receptor (beta chain) sequence together with its context. Its target is not known. Germline values: CDR1 SGHAT, CDR2 FQNNGV. This CDR3 has 16 residues. V was shortened by 8 bases and J by 6 bases, with 24 bases between the two germline ends. This sample is part of a study of blood T cells in healthy people across ages. A second PCR, run for roughly 7 to 12 cycles, used a sample-barcoded 5' primer plus a J-beta primer mix. One entry per CDR3 protein, called by TCRdb with MiXCR from the 5' RACE reads. The sample has 800,000 to 950,000 distinct CDR3 sequences, around 48% seen once. Donors ranged from about 6 to 90 years old and were healthy Caucasians in Russia. Study conclusions and caveats: Age advanced and TCR beta diversity per million T cells fell, roughly linearly.

The receptor was derived from a man aged 25 to 40 in good health. The rearrangement links TRBV11-2 to TRBJ2-3, with D maybe TRBD1 (5 bases). The sequencing sample was made of blood. CDR3 region: CASGRRGYQIGDTQYF. The CDR3 coding sequence is TGTGCCAGCGGCCGAAGGGGCTACCAGATTGGGGATACGCAGTATTTT.